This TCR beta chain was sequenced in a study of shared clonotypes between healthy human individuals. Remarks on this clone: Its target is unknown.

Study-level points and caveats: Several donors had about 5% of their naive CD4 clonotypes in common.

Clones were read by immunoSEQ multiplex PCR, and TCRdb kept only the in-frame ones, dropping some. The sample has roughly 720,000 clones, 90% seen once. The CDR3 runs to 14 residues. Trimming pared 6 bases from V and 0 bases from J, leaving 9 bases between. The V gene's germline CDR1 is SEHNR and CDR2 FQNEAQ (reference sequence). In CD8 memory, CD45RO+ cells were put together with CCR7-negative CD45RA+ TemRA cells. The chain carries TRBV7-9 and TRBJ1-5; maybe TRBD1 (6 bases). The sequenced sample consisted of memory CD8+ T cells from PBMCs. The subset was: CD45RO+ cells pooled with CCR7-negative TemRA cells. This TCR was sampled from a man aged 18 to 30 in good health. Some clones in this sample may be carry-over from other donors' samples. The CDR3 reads CASSRQDSNQPQHF. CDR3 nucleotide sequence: TGTGCCAGCAGTAGACAGGATAGCAATCAGCCCCAGCATTTT. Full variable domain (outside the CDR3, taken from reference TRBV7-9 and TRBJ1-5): DTGVSQNPRHKITKRGQNVTFRCDPISEHNRLYWYRQTLGQGPEFLTYFQNEAQLEKSRLLSDRFSAERPKGSFSTLEIQRTEQGDSAMYLCASSRQDSNQPQHFGDGTRLSIL.